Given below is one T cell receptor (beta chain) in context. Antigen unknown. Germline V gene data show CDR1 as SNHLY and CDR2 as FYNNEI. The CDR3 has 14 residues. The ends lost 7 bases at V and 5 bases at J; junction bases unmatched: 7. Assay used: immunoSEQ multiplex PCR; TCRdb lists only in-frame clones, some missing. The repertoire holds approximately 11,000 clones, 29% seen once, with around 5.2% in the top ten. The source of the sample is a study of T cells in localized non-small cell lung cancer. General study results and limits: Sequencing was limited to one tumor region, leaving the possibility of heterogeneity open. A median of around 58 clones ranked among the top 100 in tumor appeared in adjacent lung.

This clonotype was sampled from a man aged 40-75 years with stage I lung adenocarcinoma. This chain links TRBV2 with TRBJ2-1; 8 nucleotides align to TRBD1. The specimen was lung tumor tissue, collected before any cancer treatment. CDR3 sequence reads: CASTLRGRHNEQFF. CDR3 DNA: TGTGCCAGCACCCTCAGGGGGCGCCACAATGAGCAGTTCTTC. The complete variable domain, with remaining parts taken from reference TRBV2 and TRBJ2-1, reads EPEVTQTPSHQVTQMGQEVILRCVPISNHLYFYWYRQILGQKVEFLVSFYNNEISEKSEIFDDQFSVERPDGSNFTLKIRSTKLEDSAMYFCASTLRGRHNEQFFGPGTRLTVL.